These T cell receptor beta chains were read from a single sample in a study of T cell repertoires in cytomegalovirus infection. Each CDR3 protein is one row after TCRdb ran MiXCR on the reads. The table has over 50,000 distinct CDR3 sequences, roughly 21% seen once. No antigens are known for them. This material consisted of CD8+ T cells from cultured PBMCs, taken from culture after CMV antigen stimulation. The receptor source for this set is a human donor in good health (CMV status not recorded). Some clones in this sample may be carry-over from other donors' samples. The CDR3 runs from the conserved cysteine through the conserved F or W. Fields, in order: V gene, D gene, J gene, clone size, CDR3 protein, CDR3 DNA. The D gene is left open where the match is weak. Clone size is stated in some rows and not others, as once, few, many or a class when expanded.

V: TRBV7-2; D: NA; J: TRBJ2-1; size: few; CDR3: CASSFQGNEQFF; DNA: TGTGCCAGCAGCTTCCAGGGAAATGAGCAGTTCTTC
V: TRBV5-4; D: NA; J: TRBJ2-2; size: few; CDR3: CASSFQLGKSEFFTGELFF; DNA: TGTGCCAGCAGCTTTCAGCTGGGGAAGTCCGAATTTTTCACCGGGGAGCTGTTTTTT
V: TRBV15; D: NA; J: TRBJ1-1; size: NA; CDR3: CATSRTQGLNTEAFF; DNA: TGTGCCACCAGCAGAACTCAGGGTTTGAACACTGAAGCTTTCTTT
V: TRBV11-2; D: TRBD2; J: TRBJ2-7; size: large; CDR3: CASSSPNSGGRIEQYF; DNA: TGTGCCAGCAGCTCCCCGAATAGCGGGGGGAGGATCGAGCAGTACTTC
V: TRBV7-6; D: TRBD2; J: TRBJ2-1; size: few; CDR3: CASSLGGGSYNEQFF; DNA: TGTGCCAGCAGCTTGGGGGGGGGCTCCTACAATGAGCAGTTCTTC
V: TRBV7-6; D: TRBD2; J: TRBJ2-2; size: NA; CDR3: CASSFGRGENTGELFF; DNA: TGTGCCAGCAGCTTCGGGCGGGGGGAGAACACCGGGGAGCTGTTTTTT
V: TRBV9; D: TRBD1; J: TRBJ1-6; size: NA; CDR3: CASSEVTGIGSPLHF; DNA: TGTGCCAGCAGCGAAGTGACAGGGATAGGGTCACCCCTCCACTTT
V: TRBV4-1; D: NA; J: TRBJ2-7; size: NA; CDR3: CASSVRDLLGYEQYF; DNA: TGCGCCAGCAGCGTCCGGGACCTCCTAGGGTACGAGCAGTACTTC
V: TRBV11-1; D: NA; J: TRBJ1-5; size: NA; CDR3: CASSHGGNQPQHF; DNA: TGTGCCAGCAGCCACGGTGGCAATCAGCCCCAGCATTTT
V: TRBV7-2; D: TRBD2; J: TRBJ2-3; size: NA; CDR3: CASSLESLAGETTDTQYF; DNA: TGTGCCAGCAGCTTAGAGTCTCTAGCGGGGGAGACCACAGATACGCAGTATTTT
V: TRBV6-2/TRBV6-3; D: NA; J: TRBJ2-7; size: many; CDR3: CASSYPNRVTDYEQYF; DNA: TGTGCCAGCAGTTACCCCAACAGGGTAACCGATTACGAGCAGTACTTC
V: TRBV6-5; D: NA; J: TRBJ2-5; size: NA; CDR3: CASSPGFRAGRETQYF; DNA: TGTGCCAGCAGCCCCGGTTTTCGGGCGGGGAGAGAGACCCAGTACTTC
V: TRBV6-5; D: TRBD2; J: TRBJ2-1; size: few; CDR3: CASSHGTSGESSYNEQFF; DNA: TGTGCCAGCAGTCACGGGACTAGCGGGGAGAGCTCCTACAATGAGCAGTTCTTC
V: TRBV7-6; D: NA; J: TRBJ2-5; size: NA; CDR3: CASSPLLAIEETQYF; DNA: TGTGCCAGCAGCCCCCTTTTAGCAATTGAGGAGACCCAGTACTTC
V: TRBV2; D: NA; J: TRBJ2-4; size: NA; CDR3: CAWGQVVKNIQYF; DNA: TGTGCCTGGGGGCAGGTCGTCAAAAACATTCAGTACTTC
V: TRBV5-8; D: NA; J: TRBJ1-5; size: few; CDR3: CASSLGVGSNQPQHF; DNA: TGTGCCAGCAGCTTGGGTGTGGGTAGCAATCAGCCCCAGCATTTT
V: TRBV7-2; D: TRBD1; J: TRBJ1-1; size: few; CDR3: CASSHRGTGENTEAFF; DNA: TGTGCCAGCAGCCACCGGGGGACAGGGGAGAACACTGAAGCTTTCTTT
V: TRBV2; D: NA; J: TRBJ2-5; size: NA; CDR3: CASSETGGPRETQYF; DNA: TGTGCCAGCAGTGAAACCGGGGGGCCTCGAGAGACCCAGTACTTC
V: TRBV7-2; D: NA; J: TRBJ1-2; size: NA; CDR3: CASSHRSVPLGSNSGYTF; DNA: TGTGCCAGCAGCCACCGTTCAGTACCACTGGGCAGTAACTCTGGCTACACCTTC
V: TRBV6-1; D: TRBD1; J: TRBJ2-5; size: NA; CDR3: CASRPDPGQGARETQYF; DNA: TGTGCCAGCAGGCCAGACCCGGGACAGGGGGCGCGGGAGACCCAGTACTTC
V: TRBV7-8; D: TRBD2; J: TRBJ2-7; size: few; CDR3: CASSFSGGGLREQYF; DNA: TGTGCCAGCAGCTTTAGCGGGGGGGGGTTAAGGGAGCAGTACTTC
V: TRBV6-2/TRBV6-3; D: NA; J: TRBJ1-5; size: few; CDR3: CASSYSTTEKGSNQPQHF; DNA: TGTGCCAGCAGTTACTCGACCACAGAGAAAGGAAGCAATCAGCCCCAGCATTTT
V: TRBV7-9; D: NA; J: TRBJ1-6; size: few; CDR3: CASSPSRDPYNSPLHF; DNA: TGTGCCAGCAGCCCGTCCAGGGATCCCTATAATTCACCCCTCCACTTT
V: TRBV28; D: TRBD2; J: TRBJ2-3; size: many; CDR3: CASSLLLAGGPGTDTQYF; DNA: TGTGCCAGCAGTTTACTTTTAGCGGGGGGGCCGGGCACAGATACGCAGTATTTT
V: TRBV12-3/TRBV12-4; D: NA; J: TRBJ2-2; size: NA; CDR3: CASSFKRAGTGELFF; DNA: TGTGCCAGCAGTTTTAAGAGGGCGGGCACCGGGGAGCTGTTTTTT
V: TRBV7-9; D: TRBD1; J: TRBJ1-1; size: few; CDR3: CASSLTGTVEAFF; DNA: TGTGCCAGCAGCCTAACCGGGACAGTCGAAGCTTTCTTT
V: TRBV18; D: NA; J: TRBJ2-5; size: few; CDR3: CASSPRQCPVQETQYF; DNA: TGTGCCAGCTCACCAAGGCAATGTCCGGTCCAAGAGACCCAGTACTTC
V: TRBV7-8; D: TRBD1; J: TRBJ1-1; size: few; CDR3: CASSLDFPQGVDTEAFF; DNA: TGTGCCAGCAGCTTAGACTTCCCACAGGGGGTAGACACTGAAGCTTTCTTT
V: TRBV6-2/TRBV6-3; D: TRBD1; J: TRBJ2-2; size: many; CDR3: CASSWGTGGAELFF; DNA: TGTGCCAGCAGTTGGGGGACAGGGGGTGCGGAGCTGTTTTTT
V: TRBV4-1; D: TRBD2; J: TRBJ2-1; size: many; CDR3: CASKGGGAANEQFF; DNA: TGCGCCAGCAAGGGCGGGGGGGCCGCGAATGAGCAGTTCTTC
V: TRBV27; D: NA; J: TRBJ2-5; size: NA; CDR3: CASSFRAGTQYF; DNA: TGTGCCAGCAGTTTTCGGGCAGGGACCCAGTACTTC
V: TRBV12-3/TRBV12-4; D: NA; J: TRBJ2-4; size: few; CDR3: CASSTGPLIAKNIQYF; DNA: TGTGCCAGCAGTACCGGGCCCCTAATAGCCAAAAACATTCAGTACTTC
V: TRBV7-2; D: NA; J: TRBJ2-1; size: NA; CDR3: CASSLHRGLGYNEQFF; DNA: TGTGCCAGCAGCTTACACCGGGGCTTAGGTTACAATGAGCAGTTCTTC
V: TRBV7-2; D: NA; J: TRBJ1-2; size: few; CDR3: CASSLVDGYTF; DNA: TGTGCCAGCAGCTTAGTCGATGGCTACACCTTC
V: TRBV6-2/TRBV6-3; D: NA; J: TRBJ2-4; size: few; CDR3: CASSYGGASKNIQYF; DNA: TGTGCCAGCAGTTACGGTGGGGCGTCCAAAAACATTCAGTACTTC
V: TRBV20-1; D: NA; J: TRBJ2-3; size: NA; CDR3: CSAGTRPPSEDTQYF; DNA: TGCAGTGCTGGAACCCGGCCCCCTTCGGAAGATACGCAGTATTTT
V: TRBV6-5; D: NA; J: TRBJ2-7; size: NA; CDR3: CASSYSHEQYF; DNA: TGTGCCAGCAGTTACTCACACGAGCAGTACTTC
V: TRBV25-1; D: NA; J: TRBJ2-3; size: NA; CDR3: CASRSALITDTQYF; DNA: TGTGCCAGCAGGAGCGCGCTGATCACAGATACGCAGTATTTT
V: TRBV20-1; D: NA; J: TRBJ1-1; size: NA; CDR3: CSARQGRRAFF; DNA: TGCAGTGCTAGACAGGGACGCAGGGCTTTCTTT